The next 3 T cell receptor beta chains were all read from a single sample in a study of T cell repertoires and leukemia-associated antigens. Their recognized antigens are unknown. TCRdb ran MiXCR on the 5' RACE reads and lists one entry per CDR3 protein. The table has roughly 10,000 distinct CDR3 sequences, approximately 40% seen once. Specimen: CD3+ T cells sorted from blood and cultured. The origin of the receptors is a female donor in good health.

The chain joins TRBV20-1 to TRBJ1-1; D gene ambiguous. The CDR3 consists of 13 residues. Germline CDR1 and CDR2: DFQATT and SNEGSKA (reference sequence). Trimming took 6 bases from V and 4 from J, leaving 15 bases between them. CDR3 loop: CSAVKDVSTEAFF. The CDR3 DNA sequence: TGCAGTGCGGTTAAGGATGTGAGCACTGAAGCTTTCTTT.

CDR3 amino acids: CASSYRGVGQETIQYF. The DNA for the CDR3 is TGTGCCAGCAGCTACCGGGGGGTGGGACAGGAAACCATTCAGTACTTC. The chain recombines TRBV28 with TRBJ2-4, with D possibly matching TRBD1 (8 bases). The CDR3 runs to 16 residues. Germline CDR1 reads MDHEN; CDR2 reads SYDVKM. V was cut by 6 bases and J by 9 bases, with 24 bases left in between.

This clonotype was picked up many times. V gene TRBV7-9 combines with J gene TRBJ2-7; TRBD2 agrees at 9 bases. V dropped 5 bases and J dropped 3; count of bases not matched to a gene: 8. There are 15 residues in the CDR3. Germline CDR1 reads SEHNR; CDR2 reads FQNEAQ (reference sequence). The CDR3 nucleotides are TGTGCCAGCAGCCTACCGGGACTAGCAGTCTACGAGCAGTACTTC. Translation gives CASSLPGLAVYEQYF.